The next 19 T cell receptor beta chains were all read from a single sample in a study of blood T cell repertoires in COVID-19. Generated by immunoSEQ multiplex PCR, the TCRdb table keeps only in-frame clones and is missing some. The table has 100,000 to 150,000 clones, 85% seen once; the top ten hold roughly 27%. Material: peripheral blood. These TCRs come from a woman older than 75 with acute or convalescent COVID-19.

CDR3: CASSVSGQGGSPLHF. The CDR3 DNA is TGTGCCAGCAGTGTTTCCGGACAGGGCGGATCACCCCTCCACTTT. This sequence joins TRBV6-4 and TRBJ1-6, with TRBD1 identical over 8 bases. Losses at the gene ends were 4 bases for V and 10 bases for J; bases not matched to a gene: 9. The length of the CDR3 is 15 residues. The V gene's germline CDR1 is MRHNA and CDR2 SNTAGT.

CDR3 nucleotide sequence: TGCGCCAGCAGCTTGGTTGGGGGCGGCACTGAAGCTTTCTTT. Translation: CASSLVGGGTEAFF. V gene TRBV5-1 combines with J gene TRBJ1-1; TRBD1 is a possible D gene (6 bases). The CDR3 is 14 residues long. The germline V and J ends were trimmed by 0 bases and 4 bases, with 10 bases remaining between them. Germline V gene data show CDR1 as SGHRS and CDR2 as YFSETQ. The whole variable domain, remainder taken from reference TRBV5-1 and TRBJ1-1, is KAGVTQTPRYLIKTRGQQVTLSCSPISGHRSVSWYQQTPGQGLQFLFEYFSETQRNKGNFPGRFSGRQFSNSRSEMNVSTLELGDSALYLCASSLVGGGTEAFFGQGTRLTVV.

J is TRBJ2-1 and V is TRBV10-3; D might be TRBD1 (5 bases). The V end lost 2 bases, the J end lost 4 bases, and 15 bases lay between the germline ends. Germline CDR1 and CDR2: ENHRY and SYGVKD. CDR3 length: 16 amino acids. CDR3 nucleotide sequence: TGTGCCATCAGTGAGAGAGCTCCTGGGGCATACAATGAGCAGTTCTTC. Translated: CAISERAPGAYNEQFF.

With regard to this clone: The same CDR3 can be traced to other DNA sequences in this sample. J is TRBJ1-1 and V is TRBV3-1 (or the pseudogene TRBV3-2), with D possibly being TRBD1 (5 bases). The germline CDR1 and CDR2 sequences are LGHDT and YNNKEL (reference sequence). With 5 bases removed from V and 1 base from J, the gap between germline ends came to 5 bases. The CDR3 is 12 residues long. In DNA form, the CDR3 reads TGTGCCAGCAGCAGGGGGAACACTGAAGCTTTCTTT. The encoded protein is CASSRGNTEAFF.

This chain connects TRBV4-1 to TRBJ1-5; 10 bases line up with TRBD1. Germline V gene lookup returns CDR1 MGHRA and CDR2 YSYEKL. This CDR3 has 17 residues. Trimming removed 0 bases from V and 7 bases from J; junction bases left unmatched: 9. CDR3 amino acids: CASSQERLGQGRQPQHF. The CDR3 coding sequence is TGCGCCAGCAGCCAAGAAAGGTTGGGACAGGGGCGGCAGCCCCAGCATTTT.

In DNA, the CDR3 is TGTGCTAGTGGTTTAGGAGGGACCCGAAATCAGCCCCAGCATTTT. Residues: CASGLGGTRNQPQHF. This rearrangement joins TRBV12-5 to TRBJ1-5; D perhaps matches TRBD1 (5 bases). The CDR3 runs 15 residues. V lost 3 bases and J lost 4, with 13 bases in between. Germline CDR1 reads LGHNT; CDR2 reads FRNRAP.

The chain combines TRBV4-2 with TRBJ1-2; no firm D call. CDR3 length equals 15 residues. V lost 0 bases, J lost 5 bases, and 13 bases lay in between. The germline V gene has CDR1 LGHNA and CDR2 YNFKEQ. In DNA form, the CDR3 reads TGTGCCAGCAGCCAAGATTTTAGCCTCAATTATGGCTACACCTTC. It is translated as CASSQDFSLNYGYTF.

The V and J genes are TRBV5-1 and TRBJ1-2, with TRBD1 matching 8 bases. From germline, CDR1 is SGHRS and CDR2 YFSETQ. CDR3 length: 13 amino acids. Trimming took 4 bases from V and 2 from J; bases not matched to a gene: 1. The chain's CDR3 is CASSRTGNYGYTF. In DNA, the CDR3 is TGCGCCAGCAGCCGGACAGGGAACTATGGCTACACCTTC. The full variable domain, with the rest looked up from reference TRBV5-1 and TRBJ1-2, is KAGVTQTPRYLIKTRGQQVTLSCSPISGHRSVSWYQQTPGQGLQFLFEYFSETQRNKGNFPGRFSGRQFSNSRSEMNVSTLELGDSALYLCASSRTGNYGYTFGSGTRLTVV.

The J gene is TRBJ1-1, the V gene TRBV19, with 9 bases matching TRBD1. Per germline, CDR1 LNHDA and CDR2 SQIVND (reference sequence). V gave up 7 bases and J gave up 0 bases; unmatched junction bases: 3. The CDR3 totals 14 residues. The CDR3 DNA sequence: TGTGCCAGTATCGGGACAGGGATGAACACTGAAGCTTTCTTT. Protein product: CASIGTGMNTEAFF.

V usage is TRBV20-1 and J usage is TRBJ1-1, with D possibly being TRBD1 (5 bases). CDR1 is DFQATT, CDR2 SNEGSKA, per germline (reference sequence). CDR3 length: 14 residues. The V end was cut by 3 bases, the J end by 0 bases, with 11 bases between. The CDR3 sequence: CSASKRGMNTEAFF. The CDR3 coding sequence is TGCAGTGCTAGTAAACGGGGGATGAACACTGAAGCTTTCTTT.

This chain's CDR3 is CASSLGGSGGYEQYF. In DNA form, the CDR3 reads TGCGCCAGCAGCTTGGGGGGGAGCGGAGGGTACGAGCAGTACTTC. V usage is TRBV5-1 and J usage is TRBJ2-7; tentative D call: TRBD2 (6 bases). CDR3 length equals 15 residues. CDR1 and CDR2 (germline): SGHRS, YFSETQ. V was trimmed by 0 bases and J by 4 bases, leaving 14 bases between them.

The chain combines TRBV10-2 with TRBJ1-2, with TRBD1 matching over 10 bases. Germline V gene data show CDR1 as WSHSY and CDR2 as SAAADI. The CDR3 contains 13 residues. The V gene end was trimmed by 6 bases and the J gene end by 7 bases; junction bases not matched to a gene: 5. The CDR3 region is CASSPRDRGGYTF. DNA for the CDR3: TGCGCCAGCAGCCCTCGGGACAGGGGTGGCTACACCTTC.

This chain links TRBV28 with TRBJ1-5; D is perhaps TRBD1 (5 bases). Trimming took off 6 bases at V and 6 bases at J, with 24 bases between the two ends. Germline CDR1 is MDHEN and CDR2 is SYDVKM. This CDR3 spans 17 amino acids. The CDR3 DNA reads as TGTGCCAGCAGGGACCAGGGTAATGCGGATAGTTCTCAGCCCCAGCATTTT. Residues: CASRDQGNADSSQPQHF. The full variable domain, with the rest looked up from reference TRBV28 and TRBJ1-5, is DVKVTQSSRYLVKRTGEKVFLECVQDMDHENMFWYRQDPGLGLRLIYFSYDVKMKEKGDIPEGYSVSREKKERFSLILESASTNQTSMYLCASRDQGNADSSQPQHFGDGTRLSIL.

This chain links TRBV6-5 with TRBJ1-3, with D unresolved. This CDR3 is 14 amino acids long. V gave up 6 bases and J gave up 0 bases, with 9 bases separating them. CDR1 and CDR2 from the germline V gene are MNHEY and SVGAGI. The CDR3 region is CASRRGSSGNTIYF. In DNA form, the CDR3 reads TGTGCCAGCAGAAGAGGGTCCTCTGGAAACACCATATATTTT.

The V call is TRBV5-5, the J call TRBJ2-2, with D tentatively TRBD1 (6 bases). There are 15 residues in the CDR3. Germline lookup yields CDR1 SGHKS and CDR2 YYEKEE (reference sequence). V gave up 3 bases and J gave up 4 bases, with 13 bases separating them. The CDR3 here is CASSWQGGTTGELFF. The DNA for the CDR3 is TGTGCCAGCAGCTGGCAAGGGGGTACCACCGGGGAGCTGTTTTTT.

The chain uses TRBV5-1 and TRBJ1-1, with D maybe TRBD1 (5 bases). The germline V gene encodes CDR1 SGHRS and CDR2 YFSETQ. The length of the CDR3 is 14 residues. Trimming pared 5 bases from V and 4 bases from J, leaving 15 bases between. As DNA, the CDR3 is TGCGCCAGCAGGGCCCCCGGGGGTGGCACTGAAGCTTTCTTT. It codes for CASRAPGGGTEAFF. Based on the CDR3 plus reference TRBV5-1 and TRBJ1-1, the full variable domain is KAGVTQTPRYLIKTRGQQVTLSCSPISGHRSVSWYQQTPGQGLQFLFEYFSETQRNKGNFPGRFSGRQFSNSRSEMNVSTLELGDSALYLCASRAPGGGTEAFFGQGTRLTVV.

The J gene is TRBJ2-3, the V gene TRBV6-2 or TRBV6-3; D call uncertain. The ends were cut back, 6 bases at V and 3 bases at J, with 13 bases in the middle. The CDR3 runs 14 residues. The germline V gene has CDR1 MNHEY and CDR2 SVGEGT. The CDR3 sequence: CASSSERVTDTQYF. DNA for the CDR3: TGTGCCAGCAGCTCCGAACGAGTAACAGATACGCAGTATTTT.

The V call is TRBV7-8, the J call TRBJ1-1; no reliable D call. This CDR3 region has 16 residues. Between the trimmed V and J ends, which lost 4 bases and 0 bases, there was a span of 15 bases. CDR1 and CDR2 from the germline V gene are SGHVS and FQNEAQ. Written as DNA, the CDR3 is TGTGCCAGCAGCTCCCACCCCGGTGCGGTGAACACTGAAGCTTTCTTT. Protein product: CASSSHPGAVNTEAFF. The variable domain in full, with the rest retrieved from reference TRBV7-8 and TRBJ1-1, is GAGVSQSPRYKVAKRGQDVALRCDPISGHVSLFWYQQALGQGPEFLTYFQNEAQLDKSGLPSDRFFAERPEGSVSTLKIQRTQQEDSAVYLCASSSHPGAVNTEAFFGQGTRLTVV.

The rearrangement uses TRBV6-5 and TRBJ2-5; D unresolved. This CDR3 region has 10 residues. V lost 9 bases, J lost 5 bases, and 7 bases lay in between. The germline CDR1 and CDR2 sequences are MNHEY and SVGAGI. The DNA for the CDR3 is TGTGCCAGTATCTTGGAGACCCAGTACTTC. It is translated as CASILETQYF.